This entry lists 17 T cell receptor beta chains sequenced from one sample in a study of cytomegalovirus exposure and HLA in healthy donors. Amplification used 60 Vbeta primers and 13 Jbeta primers. Here immunoSEQ multiplex PCR was the method, and the copy in TCRdb shows in-frame clones only, minus some. The table lists around 63,000 clones, approximately 80% of them singletons. The sequenced sample was PBMCs. These receptors were obtained from a woman in her twenties or thirties in good health and CMV-seronegative.

Worth noting for this clone: In the same sample, other DNA sequences code for this CDR3. This chain uses TRBV29-1 with TRBJ1-1; maybe TRBD1 (6 bases). V was shortened by 6 bases and J by 2 bases, with 13 bases between the two germline ends. CDR3 size: 13 residues. Germline loops: CDR1 SQVTM, CDR2 ANQGSEA. CDR3 DNA: TGCAGCGTAGAACAGGGTCTAAACACTGAAGCTTTCTTT. Encoded protein: CSVEQGLNTEAFF. The variable domain in full, with the rest retrieved from reference TRBV29-1 and TRBJ1-1, is SAVISQKPSRDICQRGTSLTIQCQVDSQVTMMFWYRQQPGQSLTLIATANQGSEATYESGFVIDKFPISRPNLTFSTLTVSNMSPEDSSIYLCSVEQGLNTEAFFGQGTRLTVV.

V usage is TRBV10-3 and J usage is TRBJ1-1; D may be TRBD1 (5 bases). V was pared by 10 bases and J by 5 bases, with 14 bases between. Germline values: CDR1 ENHRY, CDR2 SYGVKD. The CDR3 is 12 residues long. CDR3 DNA: TGTGCCAGCGCCGGACAAAAGACTGAAGCTTTCTTT. Its translation: CASAGQKTEAFF.

The rearrangement joins TRBV18 to TRBJ2-2, with D tentatively TRBD1 (5 bases). The germline V gene encodes CDR1 KGHSH and CDR2 LQKENI. The V gene lost 0 bases and the J gene lost 0 bases, with 11 bases spanning the gap. The CDR3 loop spans 17 amino acids. CDR3 protein: CASSPPIREANTGELFF. CDR3 sequence (DNA): TGTGCCAGCTCACCACCGATCAGGGAAGCGAACACCGGGGAGCTGTTTTTT.

For this clone: The identical CDR3 is also encoded by other nucleotide sequences in the sample. The chain is built from TRBV5-4 and TRBJ2-6, with D unresolved. Germline assignment: CDR1 SGHNT and CDR2 YYREEE (reference sequence). The CDR3 totals 15 residues. Trimming left V 0 bases short and J 0 bases short, with 4 bases between. CDR3 sequence reads: CASSLDSSGANVLTF. DNA for the CDR3: TGTGCCAGCAGCTTGGACTCCTCTGGGGCCAACGTCCTGACTTTC.

This clone showed up just once. The chain joins TRBV15 to TRBJ2-3; D possibly corresponds to TRBD2 (7 bases). V gave up 1 base and J gave up 4 bases, with 9 bases separating them. Germline-derived CDR1 and CDR2 are LNHNV and YYDKDF (reference sequence). This CDR3 region has 14 residues. The CDR3 reads CATSRGGGPDTQYF. The CDR3 DNA reads as TGTGCCACCAGCAGAGGGGGGGGGCCAGATACGCAGTATTTT. Variable domain in full (rest from reference TRBV15 and TRBJ2-3): DAMVIQNPRYQVTQFGKPVTLSCSQTLNHNVMYWYQQKSSQAPKLLFHYYDKDFNNEADTPDNFQSRRPNTSFCFLDIRSPGLGDTAMYLCATSRGGGPDTQYFGPGTRLTVL.

The chain has TRBV5-6 and TRBJ2-1; no firm D call. CDR3 length: 15 amino acids. Trimming stripped 4 bases from V and 2 bases from J, with 13 bases between. The germline gives CDR1 SGHDT, CDR2 YYEEEE. The CDR3 is CASSIRDSTYNEQFF. The CDR3, as DNA: TGTGCCAGCAGCATCCGAGACTCTACCTACAATGAGCAGTTCTTC.

The V and J genes are TRBV7-9 and TRBJ2-2, with 8 positions matching TRBD1. V lost 4 bases to trimming and J lost 8 bases; unmatched junction nucleotides: 12. Germline V gene sequence: CDR1 SEHNR, CDR2 FQNEAQ (reference sequence). This CDR3 has 16 residues. The CDR3 region has the DNA TGTGCCAGCAGCTCCGGACAGGGCAGAGCAGGGGGGGAGCTGTTTTTT. This gives the protein CASSSGQGRAGGELFF.

The CDR3 nucleotides are TGTGCCAGTAGTCCCCAGGACAGGGAGACCCAGTACTTC. Its translation is CASSPQDRETQYF. The rearrangement uses TRBV19 and TRBJ2-5; 7 bases align to TRBD1. The CDR3 length is 13 residues. V was clipped by 5 bases and J by 5 bases; unmatched bases: 5. The V gene's germline CDR1 is LNHDA and CDR2 SQIVND (reference sequence).

This sequence joins TRBV9 and TRBJ2-3, with 11 bases fitting TRBD2. The CDR3 is 17 residues long. Trimming cost V 2 bases and J 5 bases; bases outside gene matches: 10. CDR1 and CDR2 (germline): SGDLS, YYNGEE. The CDR3 loop is CASSVLGQGTSGDTQYF. DNA of the CDR3: TGTGCCAGCAGCGTTCTGGGCCAGGGGACTAGCGGAGATACGCAGTATTTT.

The chain links TRBV9 to TRBJ2-1; D call uncertain. V lost 2 bases and J 9 bases, leaving 12 bases between the germline ends. The CDR3 is made up of 13 amino acids. Looked up from germline, CDR1 is SGDLS and CDR2 is YYNGEE. Written as DNA, the CDR3 is TGTGCCAGCAGCGTTTTAGAGGCGACTGAGCAGTTCTTC. Its translation is CASSVLEATEQFF.

This chain links TRBV4-1 with TRBJ1-2; 12 nucleotides align to TRBD1. Losses at the gene ends were 1 base for V and 4 bases for J; bases not matched to a gene: 4. Germline V lookup: CDR1 MGHRA, CDR2 YSYEKL. The CDR3 is made up of 16 amino acids. The CDR3 sequence: CASSQGTGQGAYGYTF. The CDR3 DNA is TGCGCCAGCAGCCAAGGAACGGGACAGGGGGCCTATGGCTACACCTTC.

V and J are TRBV11-2 and TRBJ2-1; D is possibly TRBD2 (7 bases). Trimming took 0 bases from V and 3 from J, leaving 15 bases between them. Germline V lookup: CDR1 SGHAT, CDR2 FQNNGV. This CDR3 contains 17 residues. CDR3 DNA: TGTGCCAGCAGCTTAGAGGGAGGGGGGACTTACTACAATGAGCAGTTCTTC. Amino acid sequence: CASSLEGGGTYYNEQFF. Full variable domain (remainder filled in from reference TRBV11-2 and TRBJ2-1): EAGVAQSPRYKIIEKRQSVAFWCNPISGHATLYWYQQILGQGPKLLIQFQNNGVVDDSQLPKDRFSAERLKGVDSTLKIQPAKLEDSAVYLCASSLEGGGTYYNEQFFGPGTRLTVL.

V gene TRBV6-5 combines with J gene TRBJ2-2, with D perhaps matching TRBD1 (6 bases). Trimming took 0 bases from V and 5 from J, leaving 7 bases between them. There are 14 residues in the CDR3. Germline loops: CDR1 MNHEY, CDR2 SVGAGI. CDR3 nucleotides: TGTGCCAGCAGTTACTCCACAGGGACCGGGGAGCTGTTTTTT. This sequence encodes CASSYSTGTGELFF.

This chain joins TRBV10-3 and TRBJ1-2, with 7 bases identical to TRBD1. V lost 6 bases to trimming and J lost 8 bases; unmatched junction nucleotides: 9. The CDR3 has 13 amino acids. The germline CDR1 and CDR2 sequences are ENHRY and SYGVKD. The CDR3 reads CAIRDTAGGGYTF. The DNA of the CDR3 is TGTGCCATCAGGGACACGGCAGGGGGAGGCTACACCTTC.

V usage is TRBV19 and J usage is TRBJ1-5; D possibly corresponds to TRBD1 (5 bases). The germline V gene encodes CDR1 LNHDA and CDR2 SQIVND (reference sequence). V was pared by 2 bases and J by 4 bases, with 12 bases between. CDR3 length: 15 residues. The CDR3 nucleotides read TGTGCCAGTAGTATACTGGCAGGGTTGAATCAGCCCCAGCATTTT. Translation gives CASSILAGLNQPQHF. Using reference TRBV19 and TRBJ1-5 for the parts outside the CDR3, the full variable domain is DGGITQSPKYLFRKEGQNVTLSCEQNLNHDAMYWYRQDPGQGLRLIYYSQIVNDFQKGDIAEGYSVSREKKESFPLTVTSAQKNPTAFYLCASSILAGLNQPQHFGDGTRLSIL.

The gene calls are TRBV25-1 and TRBJ1-1; TRBD1 matches 7 bases. Germline V gene lookup returns CDR1 MGHDK and CDR2 SYGVNS. The V and J ends lost 2 bases and 2 bases, in that order; junction bases with no gene match: 5. The CDR3 loop spans 15 amino acids. The CDR3 region is CASSEDDRVNTEAFF. CDR3 nucleotide sequence: TGTGCCAGCAGTGAAGACGACAGGGTAAACACTGAAGCTTTCTTT.

The V call is TRBV5-1, the J call TRBJ2-5, with TRBD1 matching 7 bases. Germline CDR1 and CDR2: SGHRS and YFSETQ. The J segment lost 7 bases and the V segment lost 4 bases, leaving 10 bases of the junction unmatched. The CDR3 spans 14 residues. CDR3 loop: CASSDGTATGTQYF. In DNA form, the CDR3 reads TGCGCCAGCAGCGACGGGACAGCCACGGGGACCCAGTACTTC.